This record concerns one T cell receptor (beta chain) sequence. Its target is unknown. Additional DNA sequences in this sample encode the identical CDR3. This entry belongs to a study of cytomegalovirus exposure and HLA in healthy donors. Study-wide findings and caveats: Associated with HLA alleles at 0.05 false discovery rate in a later analysis were 15,000 to 20,000 TCR beta sequences. Reports credit the classifier with highly specific, highly sensitive diagnosis of cytomegalovirus status. Most TCRs appeared rarely, but some public TCRs recurred in many donors.

PCR primers comprised 60 Vbeta and 13 Jbeta primers. Sequenced by immunoSEQ multiplex PCR; TCRdb stores in-frame clones only, minus some. The repertoire holds some 120,000 clones, 65% to 80% seen once, with around 4.8% in the top ten. This CDR3 spans 13 amino acids. Germline V CDR1 and CDR2: SEHNR, FQNEAQ (reference sequence). Trimming removed 3 bases from V and 3 bases from J, with 7 bases in between. The specimen was PBMCs. This TCR came from a young man in good health and CMV-seropositive. The chain combines TRBV7-9 with TRBJ2-3; a weak D match, TRBD2 (6 bases). CDR3 protein: CASSLGGTDTQYF. DNA for the CDR3: TGTGCCAGCAGCTTGGGGGGTACAGATACGCAGTATTTT. Full variable domain (missing parts from reference TRBV7-9 and TRBJ2-3): DTGVSQNPRHKITKRGQNVTFRCDPISEHNRLYWYRQTLGQGPEFLTYFQNEAQLEKSRLLSDRFSAERPKGSFSTLEIQRTEQGDSAMYLCASSLGGTDTQYFGPGTRLTVL.